Listed here are 2 T cell receptor beta chains from one sample, sequenced in a study of blood T cells in healthy people across ages. A second PCR, run for about 6 to 12 cycles, used a sample-barcoded 5' primer plus a J-beta primer mix. Via MiXCR, TCRdb re-called the 5' RACE reads, giving one row per CDR3 protein. The top ten clones hold 10% of a sample with more than 750,000 distinct CDR3 sequences, almost 30% of them seen once. In addition, the sample was reused for a study of T cells of mothers and their children.

Sequencing was carried out using blood. All receptors derive from a middle-aged woman in good health.

The genes are TRBV25-1 and TRBJ2-3, with TRBD1 matching over 8 bases. The V and J ends lost 4 bases and 0 bases, in that order; junction bases with no gene match: 3. Germline V gene data show CDR1 as MGHDK and CDR2 as SYGVNS. The CDR3 has 15 amino acids. CDR3 amino acids: CASSARQGSTDTQYF. CDR3 in DNA: TGTGCCAGCAGTGCCCGACAGGGGAGCACAGATACGCAGTATTTT.

About this clonotype: The conserved closing phenylalanine or tryptophan is absent in this CDR3, likely reflecting a read error. The chain combines TRBV10-3 with TRBJ2-1, with D possibly matching TRBD1 (7 bases). This CDR3 region has 14 residues. Germline lookup yields CDR1 ENHRY and CDR2 SYGVKD. The DNA for the CDR3 is TGTGCCGTCAGTGGCGGGACAGCAAACAATGAGCAGTTCTGC. This translates into CAVSGGTANNEQFC.